This T cell receptor beta chain is from a study of cytomegalovirus exposure and HLA in healthy donors (dated by TCRdb to about 2017). In terms of the full investigation: An earlier analysis of roughly 630 of the donors reported 250 to 300 Gb of sequence data and roughly 100 million unique TCR beta sequences from about 180 million T cells. An early release covering roughly 600 HLA-typed donors comprised about 290 gigabases of sequencing data and 65 million to 100 million unique TCR sequences. HLA typing covered class I and class II loci at four-digit resolution. Besides the first cohort of roughly 640 subjects, a separate validation cohort made up of roughly 120 different subjects was used. Rather than using new phenotypic data, the later analysis identified candidate immune exposures from TCR beta sequences and from how often those sequences occurred across donors. In an earlier analysis of a few hundred of the donors, high-throughput TCR beta sequencing was used to judge whether each TCR beta V gene segment behaved as functional or pseudogenic. The study aimed to test whether signatures of past pathogen exposure could be identified by cataloging public T cell receptors. To study patterns of TCR occurrence, a later analysis re-analyzed previously published TCR beta repertoires from around 670 donors and added high-resolution HLA genotyping. Typing coverage differed by locus: A, B, C, DRB1 and DQB1 were typed in about 629-630 donors, DQA1 in about 500, DPA1 in over 600, and DPB1 in roughly 450. The study combined high-throughput TCR immunosequencing, statistical association of individual TCRs with disease status, and machine learning to predict cytomegalovirus infection status. Donor age, sex, ethnicity and CMV serostatus were compiled alongside the repertoire data. The study profiled the T cell repertoires of 666 subjects by immunosequencing and related them to cytomegalovirus serostatus. Every repertoire in the discovery cohort had been generated on one and the same sequencing platform. Genome-wide SNP genotypes for about 60% of the 666 donors were used in a later genetic analysis, which treated that subset as a discovery cohort. Five DR-DQ haplotypes were handled as single units for association and clustering because linkage in the cohort was strong. Of the 300 to 400 genotyped donors, over 70% fell in the genetic ancestry cluster associated with self-reported Caucasian donors. Across around 400 genotyped donors of the cohort, an average of approximately 240,000 unique TCR beta nucleotide sequences per donor were sequenced, and roughly 20% of those sequences were non-productive.

In total, approximately 700 healthy bone marrow donors made up the cohort. All cohort members were sampled while nominally healthy, although unrecorded immune exposures were likely present. The donor was CMV seropositive and was included in the group of 290 or so seropositive cohort members. A peripheral blood sample was provided by each donor, and peripheral blood mononuclear cells were used for TCR beta sequencing. The Qiagen DNeasy Blood Extraction Kit was used to extract genomic DNA from the blood cell samples. The CDR3 covers 16 residues, taking in both the cysteine and the phenylalanine. Left in the record is the CDR3 DNA by itself, 48 bases read in frame from the first base. Trimming at the junction amounts to 4 bases on V and 1 base on J, and the germline ends lie 16 bases apart. From a lookup of the germline V gene (reference sequence), CDR1 and CDR2 are SEHNR and FQNEAQ. The research as a whole found: The study gave a list of 150 to 200 TCR beta chains associated with cytomegalovirus. Because HLA typing was missing for some donors at each locus, association tests included only the typed subset. In vitro tests confirmed that a few of the cytomegalovirus-associated TCR beta chains recognize cytomegalovirus antigens. Only TCR beta chains were sequenced in this cohort, and the absence of alpha or paired-chain data limited detectable features. In an earlier analysis of 587 of the donors, most TCR beta V segments appeared in productive rearrangements about 87% or about 30% of the time, broadly matching IMGT annotations. A cluster of highly shared sequence variants was judged likely to represent a technical artifact of the sequencing pipeline. Linkage disequilibrium might explain the correlated functional status among segregating V segments, but an unknown experimental factor could not be ruled out. In a later analysis, the rate of TCR association differed among HLA loci, with DRB1 alleles having the most associated TCRs and HLA-C alleles having the fewest. Roughly uniform sequencing depth across donors was assumed in presence/absence analyses, although this assumption may not hold. A later analysis found that most CMV-associated TCR beta chains appeared HLA-restricted, with HLA associations seemingly driven largely by CMV exposure. V-gene and J-gene trimming of TCR beta chains was associated with a missense DCLRE1C variant in a later genetic analysis, and the association was replicated in an independent cohort. When HLA alleles, especially DR and DQ, strongly co-occurred, attributing TCR associations to individual alleles was difficult. In a later analysis, HLA-associated TCR beta chains were found to be more clonally expanded and to have lower generation probabilities than equally common non-associated chains. Cytomegalovirus status was reported to be diagnosed by the classifier with high specificity and sensitivity in both the original and validation cohorts. A further reported finding was that TCR beta sequences accurately predicted the HLA-A and HLA-B alleles for most subjects in the first cohort. Across donors, most TCR sequences were observed very rarely, whereas some public TCRs were present in many individuals. Some IMGT-functional V segments, including TRBV6-2 and TRBV6-3, could not be distinguished by the 87-base-pair reads and were therefore excluded. According to the authors, the approach could potentially be generalized to other disease states and immunological phenotypes. At a false discovery rate of 0.05, a later analysis linked under 20,000 TCR beta sequences to specific HLA alleles. Compared with the roughly 600-donor mean, donors in an Asian-associated ancestry cluster had fewer N-insertions in productive TCRs, according to a later genetic analysis. Because counts were too low, about 15 rarely observed V segments, including chromosome 9 orphons, were left out of the earlier analysis of 587 of the donors. For the cohort, immune exposure information was limited to CMV serostatus. Several of the top co-occurrence clusters appeared to be linked to parvovirus B19, influenza, CMV and Epstein-Barr virus, according to a later analysis.

The library relied on the immunoSEQ multiplex PCR assay. For the multiplex PCR, a mixture combining 60 forward primers for TCR Vbeta segments and 13 reverse primers for TCR Jbeta segments was used. The CDR3 region of rearranged TCR beta genes was amplified from genomic DNA with a multiplex PCR assay. Amplified TCR beta libraries were sequenced as 87-base-pair reads on the Illumina HiSeq System. The source study handled its data this way. Across the 670 or so repertoires, a later analysis counted about 81 million unique TCR beta chains, some 11 million of which were shared by at least two donors. Raw reads were error-corrected and collapsed into unique sequences by a nearest-neighbor algorithm in which closely related sequences were merged to remove PCR and sequencing errors. Alignment of CDR3 sequences to IMGT reference sequences was used to assign V, D and J gene segments. For a sequence to be retained, at least a six-nucleotide match to both a V gene segment and a J gene segment was required. Rearrangements were classified as productive when the CDR3 lacked stop codons and remained in frame with V and J, and all other rearrangements were classified as non-productive. CDR3 was defined by IMGT convention, running from the second conserved V-encoded cysteine to the conserved J-encoded phenylalanine. The earlier analysis of 587 of the donors excluded sequences that lacked an unambiguous match to a single V gene segment. An earlier analysis of several hundred of the donors called V segments functional above 56.7% productive rearrangements and segregating when the between-donor standard deviation exceeded 5%. A statistical classification framework was built to diagnose cytomegalovirus status from the catalog of TCR beta chain sequences. In a later analysis, TCR nucleotide sequences were compared against IMGT/GENE-DB human TR gene sequences so that V and J genes could be assigned. A later analysis assigned CDR3 sequences and most-parsimonious VDJ recombination scenarios with the TCRdist pipeline. In a later analysis, every TCR beta chain was defined by the combination of its CDR3 amino acid sequence and its V-gene family, and reads without a unique V-gene family were dropped. To address suspected cross-contamination and a sequencing artifact, a later analysis removed roughly 580 highly shared, low-generation-probability nucleotide sequences. In a later analysis, a clonal expansion index was calculated for each public chain from normalized within-repertoire ranks of inferred template counts. A later analysis computed generation probabilities with a VDJ recombination model fitted to out-of-frame rearrangements, and checked the results against IGoR. In a later analysis, hypergeometric tests were used to score TCR-TCR, TCR-HLA and TCR-CMV co-occurrence, with a repertoire-size bias correction applied to TCR pairs. In a later analysis, false discovery rates were estimated by permuting HLA or CMV assignments 20 times. A later analysis grouped co-occurring TCRs with DBSCAN, adding TCRdist sequence similarity when clustering within HLA-allele-positive subsets. Co-occurrence clustering excluded repertoires with fewer than 30,000 or more than 120,000 public chains, plus five with anomalous nucleotide sharing. TCRdb stores this immuneACCESS table with in-frame sequences only. Part of the clones is absent; in the studies checked, under half of the shortfall reflects unresolved V genes, and no reason is known for the rest. Clone size and V and J calls were adopted from that table, with D and trimming inferred from the DNA. The sample table holds 65,000 to 75,000 clones, of which roughly 74% were seen once. The leading ten clones occupy more than 9.5% of the sample.

This clone showed up many times. Its antigen is still unknown. Base qualities are not at hand, and no much larger clone is one base apart. This clonotype originated in a woman between 55 and 75 years old in good health and CMV-seropositive. Specimen: PBMCs. The chain is assembled from TRBV7-9 and TRBJ1-1; no D gene is confidently identified. In nucleotide form, the sequence is TGTGCCAGCAGCTCTACTAGGACGTATCCGAACACTGAAGCTTTCTTT. This is translated as CASSSTRTYPNTEAFF. The variable domain in full, with residues beyond the CDR3 obtained from the reference TRBV7-9 and TRBJ1-1 genes, is DTGVSQNPRHKITKRGQNVTFRCDPISEHNRLYWYRQTLGQGPEFLTYFQNEAQLEKSRLLSDRFSAERPKGSFSTLEIQRTEQGDSAMYLCASSSTRTYPNTEAFFGQGTRLTVV.